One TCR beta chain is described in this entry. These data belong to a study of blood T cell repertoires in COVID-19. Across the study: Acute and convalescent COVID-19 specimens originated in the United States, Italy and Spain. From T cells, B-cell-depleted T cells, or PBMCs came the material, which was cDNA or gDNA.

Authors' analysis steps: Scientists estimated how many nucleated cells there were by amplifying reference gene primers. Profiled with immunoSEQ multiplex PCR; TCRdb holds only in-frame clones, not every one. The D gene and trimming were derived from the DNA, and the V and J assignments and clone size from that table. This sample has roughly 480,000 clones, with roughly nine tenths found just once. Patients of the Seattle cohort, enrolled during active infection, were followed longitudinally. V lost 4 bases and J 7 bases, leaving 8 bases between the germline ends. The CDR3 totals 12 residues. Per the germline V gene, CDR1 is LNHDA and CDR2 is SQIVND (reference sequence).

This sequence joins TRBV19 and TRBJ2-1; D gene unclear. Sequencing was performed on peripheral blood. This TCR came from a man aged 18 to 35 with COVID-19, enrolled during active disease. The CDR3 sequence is CASSTTWNEQFF. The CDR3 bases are TGTGCCAGTAGTACTACCTGGAATGAGCAGTTCTTC.